Listed below are T cell receptor beta chains from one sample, sequenced in a study of blood T cell repertoires in COVID-19. Here immunoSEQ multiplex PCR was the method, and the copy in TCRdb shows in-frame clones only, minus some. The table records over 90,000 clones, roughly 92% of them present only once. The specimen was peripheral blood. The source of these receptors is a woman in her forties or fifties with COVID-19, enrolled during active disease. CDR3s include the opening cysteine and the closing phenylalanine or tryptophan. The D gene is left open where the match is weak. Not all rows give a size; the values are once, few, many and, for expanded clones, a class.

d_gene,abundance,j_gene,v_gene,CDR3nt,CDR3aa
TRBD1,.,TRBJ1-5,TRBV19,TGTGCCAGTAGTATAGAAAGGGGACAGTTTTTACAGCCCCAGCATTTT,CASSIERGQFLQPQHF
TRBD1,.,TRBJ1-6,TRBV7-9,TGTGCCAGCAGCGGACAGGGGGCTTCACCCCTCCACTTT,CASSGQGASPLHF
.,.,TRBJ1-1,TRBV6-4,TGTGCCAGCAGGGGTCCGGGTGAGGGTTTAATGAACACTGAAGCTTTCTTT,CASRGPGEGLMNTEAFF
.,few,TRBJ1-2,TRBV7-8,TGTGCCAGCAGCCCCCGGACAGCTTACTCCGGGGGCTACACCTTC,CASSPRTAYSGGYTF
TRBD1,once,TRBJ1-2,TRBV10-2,TGCGCCAGCAGTGAGTCGAAAATGACAGGGGTTTATGGCTACACCTTC,CASSESKMTGVYGYTF
TRBD1,.,TRBJ2-5,TRBV10-3,TGTGCCACCGGGACAGCAACTCAAGAGACCCAGTACTTC,CATGTATQETQYF
TRBD1,.,TRBJ2-5,TRBV19,TGTGCCAGTAGTCTCCGACGGACAGGGATGGGAGAGACCCAGTACTTC,CASSLRRTGMGETQYF
TRBD1,.,TRBJ1-5,TRBV28,TGTGCCAGCTCGGGACAGGGGGGCAATCAGCCCCAGCATTTT,CASSGQGGNQPQHF
TRBD1,once,TRBJ1-3,TRBV3-1/TRBV3-2,TGTGCCAGCAGCCAAGAAATTTACCTGACAGGGGGTTTATCTGGAAACACCATATATTTT,CASSQEIYLTGGLSGNTIYF
.,.,TRBJ1-4,TRBV5-4,TGTGCCAGCAGCTTGCGGGCTGGGGGGAATGAAAAACTGTTTTTT,CASSLRAGGNEKLFF
.,.,TRBJ1-6,TRBV28,TGTGCCAGCAGAGCTGACATAGGTTCACCCCTCCACTTT,CASRADIGSPLHF
TRBD2,.,TRBJ2-1,TRBV12-5,TGTGCTAGTGGTCCGCCCCCCGGGGGGAGGGATGAGCAGTTCTTC,CASGPPPGGRDEQFF
.,.,TRBJ1-2,TRBV5-1,TGCGCCAGCGGGGGGGCTAACTATGGCTACACCTTC,CASGGANYGYTF
.,.,TRBJ2-3,TRBV5-6,TGTGCCAGCGCCTGGGGACACAGCACAGATACGCAGTATTTT,CASAWGHSTDTQYF
.,.,TRBJ1-3,TRBV6-5,TGTGCCAGCAGTTACTCCGGGGGATCTGGAAACACCATATATTTT,CASSYSGGSGNTIYF
.,.,TRBJ1-2,TRBV5-6,TGTGCCAGCAGCTTGGCGGGGGAAAATTACGGCTACACCTTC,CASSLAGENYGYTF
TRBD1,.,TRBJ1-2,TRBV27,TGTGCCAGCAGTCAACGGGACAGGGGGCGAGGCTACACCTTC,CASSQRDRGRGYTF
.,.,TRBJ1-2,TRBV4-1,TGCGCCAGCAGCCATCCCGGGACTACTTATGGCTACACCTTC,CASSHPGTTYGYTF
TRBD1,.,TRBJ1-4,TRBV11-2,TGTGCCAGCAGCTCCCGGGGGACAGCCGAAAAACTGTTTTTT,CASSSRGTAEKLFF
.,.,TRBJ2-2,TRBV5-1,TGCGCCAGCAGCCCAGGGGTAACGGGTAACACCGGGGAGCTGTTTTTT,CASSPGVTGNTGELFF
.,.,TRBJ2-3,TRBV15,TGTGCCACCAGCACCTCGAGAGGGCGGACAGATACGCAGTATTTT,CATSTSRGRTDTQYF
.,.,TRBJ1-3,TRBV29-1,TGCAGCGTTGGGAGTGGAAACACCATATATTTT,CSVGSGNTIYF
TRBD1,.,TRBJ2-2,TRBV24-1,TGTGCCACCGACGGACAGGGAAGGACCGGGGAGCTGTTTTTT,CATDGQGRTGELFF
.,.,TRBJ1-1,TRBV27,TGTGCCAGTATCGGGTACACTGAAGCTTTCTTT,CASIGYTEAFF
TRBD1,.,TRBJ1-5,TRBV19,TGTGCCAGTAGTTTGGGACAGCTTAATCAGCCCCAGCATTTT,CASSLGQLNQPQHF
.,once,TRBJ2-1,TRBV5-1,TGCGCCAGCAGCCGCGATCAAAGCAATCTCTACAATGAGCAGTTCTTC,CASSRDQSNLYNEQFF
.,.,TRBJ2-2,TRBV7-2,TGTGCCAGCAGCGCCAGGGGCGTCCTGAACACCGGGGAGCTGTTTTTT,CASSARGVLNTGELFF
TRBD1,.,TRBJ1-4,TRBV19,TGTGCCAGTAGTCCCGGGACAGGGTTTAAACTGTTTTTT,CASSPGTGFKLFF
TRBD2,.,TRBJ2-7,TRBV2,TGTGCCAGCAGCGATTCGGGGGGGCTAGTGCTACCCTACGAGCAGTACTTC,CASSDSGGLVLPYEQYF
.,.,TRBJ2-7,TRBV6-6,TGTGCCAGCAGGCGGACTAAGTGGTCCTACGAGCAGTACTTC,CASRRTKWSYEQYF
.,.,TRBJ2-2,TRBV6-5,TGTGCCAGCAGACTAACTAGCTCCGGGGAGCTGTTTTTT,CASRLTSSGELFF
TRBD2,.,TRBJ2-3,TRBV11-2,TGTGCCAGCAGCGCGCGGGGGGGTATCGCAGATACGCAGTATTTT,CASSARGGIADTQYF
.,.,TRBJ1-4,TRBV6-1,TGTGCCAGCAGTGAAACTATGGGTGCTGGACCGCCGAGGACAATTTTT,CASSETMGAGPPRTIF
TRBD2,.,TRBJ2-5,TRBV6-5,TGTGCCAGCAGTTACCTAGCGGGGAAAGAGACCCAGTACTTC,CASSYLAGKETQYF
.,.,TRBJ1-2,TRBV14,TGTGCCAGCAGCCCCGTGACAGGACCGTACTATGGCTACACCTTC,CASSPVTGPYYGYTF
.,.,TRBJ2-5,TRBV2,TGTGCCAGCAGTGAAGCGCTGGGAGGGACAGGACTAGGAGAGACCCAGTACTTC,CASSEALGGTGLGETQYF
TRBD2,.,TRBJ2-3,TRBV5-8,TGTGCCAGCAGCGATGGACTAGCGGGGGGCCGGGGAAAAAAAGATACGCAGTATTTT,CASSDGLAGGRGKKDTQYF